This passage covers 10 T cell receptor beta chains from one sample sequenced in a study of shared clonotypes between healthy human individuals. Here immunoSEQ multiplex PCR was the method, and the copy in TCRdb shows in-frame clones only, minus some. Of more than 2 million clones in the sample, under 97% are singletons; the top ten hold roughly 0.13%. Sample: naive CD4+ T cells sorted from blood. Specified subset: CD45RA+ positively selected. Receptors originate from a man younger than 35 in good health.

This chain joins TRBV10-1 and TRBJ1-1, with D unclear. The CDR3 is 13 amino acids. The germline V gene encodes CDR1 WNHNN and CDR2 SYGVQD (reference sequence). Trimming cost V 6 bases and J 2 bases, with 10 bases left between them. The CDR3 DNA follows: TGCGCCAGCAGAGCCGACGGAAACACTGAAGCTTTCTTT. This gives the protein CASRADGNTEAFF.

Remarks on this clone: Additional DNA sequences in this sample encode the identical CDR3. The genes are TRBV6-5 and TRBJ1-2, with 7 positions matching TRBD1. J lost 3 bases, V lost 6 bases, and 4 bases had no gene match. CDR1 is MNHEY and CDR2 is SVGAGI in the germline V gene. There are 13 residues in the CDR3. The CDR3 bases are TGTGCCAGCAGCAACAGGGGAGACTATGGCTACACCTTC. It is translated as CASSNRGDYGYTF.

Only a few counts were recorded for this clone. The chain is built from TRBV30 and TRBJ2-5, with TRBD1 identical over 7 bases. The last part of the DNA fits TRBJ2-7 better; the J call may be wrong. There are 13 residues in the CDR3. Germline assignment: CDR1 GTSNPN and CDR2 SVGIG (reference sequence). CDR3: CAWSVRSGGEQYF. The CDR3 DNA reads TGTGCCTGGAGTGTACGGTCAGGGGGCGAGCAGTACTTC.

The rearrangement links TRBV11-2 to TRBJ2-5; D is perhaps TRBD2 (5 bases). V shed 2 bases and J shed 2 bases, with 9 bases lying between them. Germline lookup yields CDR1 SGHAT and CDR2 FQNNGV. The CDR3 consists of 14 residues. CDR3 DNA: TGTGCCAGCAGCTTATGGGAGCGGCAAGAGACCCAGTACTTC. This translates into CASSLWERQETQYF.

The genes are TRBV18 and TRBJ1-4; D not certain. Germline V gene sequence: CDR1 KGHSH, CDR2 LQKENI. The CDR3 is 16 amino acids. With 3 bases removed from V and 8 bases from J, the gap between germline ends came to 19 bases. The CDR3 DNA reads TGTGCCAGCTCACCCGCCGGTGTAGTTACCGGGGAAAAACTGTTTTTT. It is translated as CASSPAGVVTGEKLFF. Looking up the rest from reference TRBV18 and TRBJ1-4 gives the full variable domain: NAGVMQNPRHLVRRRGQEARLRCSPMKGHSHVYWYRQLPEEGLKFMVYLQKENIIDESGMPKERFSAEFPKEGPSILRIQQVVRGDSAAYFCASSPAGVVTGEKLFFGSGTQLSVL.

The chain employs TRBV30 and TRBJ1-2, with a tentative D call TRBD1 (5 bases). Trimming took 3 bases from V and 7 from J, leaving 18 bases between them. The length of the CDR3 is 14 residues. Germline loops: CDR1 GTSNPN, CDR2 SVGIG (reference sequence). The CDR3 sequence is CAWRMDTGGGGYTF. DNA of the CDR3: TGTGCCTGGAGAATGGACACAGGCGGGGGTGGCTACACCTTC.

The V and J genes are TRBV6-1 and TRBJ2-5; D might be TRBD1 (6 bases). Trimming removed 4 bases at V and 11 bases at J, with 17 bases between. The CDR3 has 13 residues. The germline CDR1 and CDR2 sequences are MNHNS and SASEGT. The CDR3 here is CASSVTGLGEQYF. The CDR3 DNA sequence: TGTGCCAGCAGTGTCACAGGGCTTGGGGAGCAGTACTTC.

The chain combines TRBV2 with TRBJ1-2; D might be TRBD1 (5 bases). Germline V gene lookup returns CDR1 SNHLY and CDR2 FYNNEI. The germline V and J ends were trimmed by 5 bases and 0 bases, with 13 bases remaining between them. The CDR3 contains 15 residues. The CDR3, as DNA: TGTGCCAGCAGTACTACAGGCCATGCTAACTATGGCTACACCTTC. It codes for CASSTTGHANYGYTF.

The CDR3 region is CASSVVRDYEQYF. The CDR3 DNA reads as TGTGCCAGCAGTGTCGTCCGAGACTACGAGCAGTACTTC. The V gene is TRBV6-1, the J gene TRBJ2-7; D unclear. Germline V gene data show CDR1 as MNHNS and CDR2 as SASEGT. V lost 4 bases, J lost 3 bases, and 10 bases lay in between. The CDR3 totals 13 residues.

The rearrangement links TRBV7-2 to TRBJ1-2; 7 bases fit TRBD1. There are 17 residues in the CDR3. Germline CDR1 is SGHTA and CDR2 is FQGNSA. V shed 1 base and J 2 bases; nucleotides not matched to a gene: 10. The CDR3: CASSLEAGTVNNYGYTF. CDR3 nucleotide sequence: TGTGCCAGCAGCTTAGAAGCCGGGACAGTAAACAACTATGGCTACACCTTC.